This TCR beta chain was identified during a study of T cells after yellow fever vaccination. Study observations and caveats: At 95% to 97% for CD4 and over 80% for CD8, most primary-vaccination clones showed up again after the booster. Contaminants from the bulk population, in the form of abundant clonotypes, could be found in FACS-sorted repertoires.

A universal primer site and UMIs were added as TCR cDNA was made by 5'RACE template switching. TCRdb analysed the 5' RACE reads with MiXCR anew, one entry per CDR3 protein. The table records 310,000 or so distinct CDR3 sequences, around 6.8% of them present only once. Worth noting for this clonotype: Its antigen is still unknown.

J was trimmed by 7 bases and V by 0 bases; bases with no gene match: 9. The germline V gene has CDR1 SGHDT and CDR2 YYEEEE. The CDR3 is 17 amino acids. The chain links TRBV5-6 to TRBJ2-1; 11 nucleotides line up with TRBD2. The clonotype originates from a young man who received the YFV17D yellow fever vaccine. The material was PBMCs, obtained roughly 47 days after the first yellow fever vaccination. CDR3 DNA: TGTGCCAGCAGCTTGGCCGTAGCGGGGGGGTTGAGGAATGAGCAGTTCTTC. Its protein is CASSLAVAGGLRNEQFF.